The entry that follows covers one TCR beta chain sequence. The same CDR3 is also encoded by other DNA sequences in this sample. The sample comes from a study of shared clonotypes between healthy human individuals. Sequencing was performed with immunoSEQ multiplex PCR; in TCRdb, only in-frame clones are kept and a portion is missing. The sample contains under 2,500,000 clones, around 95% of which appear only once. The V end was cut by 6 bases, the J end by 0 bases, with 9 bases between. Germline V lookup: CDR1 KGHSH, CDR2 LQKENI. The CDR3 runs to 13 residues. The receptor was derived from a man younger than 30 in good health. The chain joins TRBV18 to TRBJ2-7; no reliable D call. Sequenced sample: naive CD4+ T cells sorted from blood. The subset was: CD45RA+ positively selected. CDR3 nucleotides: TGTGCCAGCTCGCGGACGGACTCCTACGAGCAGTACTTC. Protein product: CASSRTDSYEQYF. Based on the CDR3 plus reference TRBV18 and TRBJ2-7, the full variable domain is NAGVMQNPRHLVRRRGQEARLRCSPMKGHSHVYWYRQLPEEGLKFMVYLQKENIIDESGMPKERFSAEFPKEGPSILRIQQVVRGDSAAYFCASSRTDSYEQYFGPGTRLTVT.